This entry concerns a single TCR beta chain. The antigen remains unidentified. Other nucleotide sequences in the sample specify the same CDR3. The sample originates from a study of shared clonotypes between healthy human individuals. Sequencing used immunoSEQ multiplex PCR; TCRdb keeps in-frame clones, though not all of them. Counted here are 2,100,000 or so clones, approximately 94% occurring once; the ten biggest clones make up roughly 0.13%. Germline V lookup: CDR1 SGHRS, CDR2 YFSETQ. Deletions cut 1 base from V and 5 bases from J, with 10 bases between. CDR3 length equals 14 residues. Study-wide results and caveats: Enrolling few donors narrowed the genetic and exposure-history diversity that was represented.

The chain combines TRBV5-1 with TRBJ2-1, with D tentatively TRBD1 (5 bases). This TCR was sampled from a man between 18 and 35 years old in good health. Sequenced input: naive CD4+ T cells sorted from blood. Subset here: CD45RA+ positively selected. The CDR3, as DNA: TGCGCCAGCAGCTTGACGGCAGGGAACAATGAGCAGTTCTTC. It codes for CASSLTAGNNEQFF.